Listed here are 20 T cell receptor beta chains from one sample, sequenced in a study of T cells after yellow fever vaccination. TCRdb called the 5' RACE reads again in MiXCR, with one record for every CDR3 protein. Counted here are a few hundred thousand distinct CDR3 sequences, 11% occurring once; the ten biggest clones make up roughly 18%. Here the sequenced sample was PBMCs, taken on the day of the first yellow fever vaccination. These receptor sequences come from a man aged 18 to 35 who received the YFV17D yellow fever vaccine.

This clonotype was seen a handful of times. The chain links TRBV5-1 to TRBJ2-3; the D gene could be TRBD1 or TRBD2 (6 bases each). The CDR3 has 14 amino acids. Germline V lookup: CDR1 SGHRS, CDR2 YFSETQ. The germline V and J ends were trimmed by 2 bases and 6 bases, with 13 bases remaining between them. CDR3: CASSFQGRTDTQYF. The DNA of the CDR3 is TGCGCCAGCAGCTTCCAGGGGAGGACGGATACGCAGTATTTT.

The rearrangement uses TRBV6-2 or TRBV6-3 and TRBJ2-5, with D perhaps TRBD2 (5 bases). The germline CDR1 and CDR2 sequences are MNHEY and SVGEGT. The CDR3 extends over 14 amino acids. Trimming removed 6 bases at V and 2 bases at J, with 13 bases between. The CDR3 is CASRAGRAQETQYF. CDR3 in DNA: TGTGCCAGCAGGGCGGGTCGAGCTCAAGAGACCCAGTACTTC.

CDR3 nucleotide sequence: TGTGCCGAGCCGCCCGCCCCTCAAGACAGTCTTCTCTCTGGAAACACCATATATTTT. Amino acids: CAEPPAPQDSLLSGNTIYF. This chain uses TRBV11-2 with TRBJ1-3, with a weak D call TRBD1 (5 bases). This CDR3 is built from 19 residues. Trimming stripped 11 bases from V and 0 bases from J, with 29 bases between. Germline V CDR1 and CDR2: SGHAT, FQNNGV. The entire variable domain, with the rest obtained from reference TRBV11-2 and TRBJ1-3, is as follows: EAGVAQSPRYKIIEKRQSVAFWCNPISGHATLYWYQQILGQGPKLLIQFQNNGVVDDSQLPKDRFSAERLKGVDSTLKIQPAKLEDSAVYLCAEPPAPQDSLLSGNTIYFGEGSWLTVV.

The chain uses TRBV4-3 and TRBJ1-4; a weak D match, TRBD1 (5 bases). The germline gives CDR1 LGHNA, CDR2 YSLEER. This CDR3 comprises 15 residues. The V end lost 0 bases, the J end lost 7 bases, and 12 bases lay between the germline ends. CDR3 in amino acids: CASSQDTGRGEKLFF. CDR3 DNA: TGCGCCAGCAGCCAAGATACGGGGCGGGGTGAAAAACTGTTTTTT.

V gene TRBV24-1 combines with J gene TRBJ2-1; 12 bases align to TRBD2. This CDR3 spans 18 amino acids. J lost 4 bases, V lost 4 bases, and 10 bases had no gene match. Germline lookup yields CDR1 KGHDR and CDR2 SFDVKD. For the CDR3, the DNA is TGTGCCACCAGTGACAGACCTAGCGGGGGGGCGTGGTACAATGAGCAGTTCTTC. As protein: CATSDRPSGGAWYNEQFF.

The genes are TRBV4-3 and TRBJ1-2; 8 positions match TRBD1. Trimming cost V 0 bases and J 7 bases; bases outside gene matches: 4. The germline V gene has CDR1 LGHNA and CDR2 YSLEER. The CDR3 consists of 14 residues. The CDR3: CASSQDDRGGGYTF. The CDR3 coding sequence is TGCGCCAGCAGCCAAGATGACAGGGGTGGTGGCTACACCTTC.

This chain joins TRBV6-2 or TRBV6-3 and TRBJ2-3; 7 bases are a match to TRBD2. CDR1 is MNHEY and CDR2 is SVGEGT in the germline V gene. The junction had 6 bases not matched to a gene; V was cut back by 7 bases and J by 2 bases. This CDR3 has 14 residues. This CDR3 is CASKNSGFTDTQYF. The CDR3 DNA follows: TGTGCCAGCAAGAATAGCGGGTTCACAGATACGCAGTATTTT.

This clonotype was detected many times. The V and J genes are TRBV20-1 and TRBJ1-2; 9 bases map to TRBD1. V dropped 4 bases and J dropped 6; count of bases not matched to a gene: 6. The germline gives CDR1 DFQATT, CDR2 SNEGSKA (reference sequence). CDR3 size: 13 residues. The CDR3 is CSANIRTGDGYTF. The CDR3 region has the DNA TGCAGTGCTAACATCCGGACAGGGGATGGCTACACCTTC.

V and J are TRBV19 and TRBJ1-2; a weak D match, TRBD1 (5 bases). Trimming left V 4 bases short and J 3 bases short, with 21 bases between. Germline CDR1 and CDR2: LNHDA and SQIVND (reference sequence). CDR3 length equals 17 residues. This chain's CDR3 is CASSKISGTIVDYGYTF. CDR3 DNA: TGTGCCAGTAGTAAAATTTCCGGGACCATCGTGGACTATGGCTACACCTTC.

This clonotype was observed many times. The J gene is TRBJ2-1, the V gene TRBV5-5; D is uncertain. Trimming took 3 bases from V and 2 from J, leaving 3 bases between them. This CDR3 comprises 12 residues. Germline V CDR1 and CDR2: SGHKS, YYEKEE (reference sequence). The CDR3 sequence: CASSSAYNEQFF. The CDR3 DNA reads TGTGCCAGCAGCTCGGCCTACAATGAGCAGTTCTTC.

This clonotype was counted only a few times. The chain joins TRBV6-2 or TRBV6-3 to TRBJ2-7; perhaps TRBD2 as D (6 bases). This CDR3 region has 17 residues. The germline V gene encodes CDR1 MNHEY and CDR2 SVGEGT. Between the trimmed V and J ends, which lost 7 bases and 3 bases, there was a span of 25 bases. CDR3 DNA: TGTGCCAGCACCGACATGGTTGGGACTTTCTTAAACTACGAGCAGTACTTC. Translated, it gives CASTDMVGTFLNYEQYF.

This clonotype turned up a few times. The V call is TRBV9, the J call TRBJ1-6; weak D call: TRBD1 (5 bases). V was cut by 0 bases and J by 11 bases, with 12 bases left in between. Germline V CDR1 and CDR2: SGDLS, YYNGEE. The CDR3 length is 14 residues. The chain's CDR3 is CASSVGRAPTPLHF. Here the CDR3 DNA reads TGTGCCAGCAGCGTAGGCAGGGCCCCCACACCCCTCCACTTT.

This rearrangement joins TRBV29-1 to TRBJ1-1, with D tentatively TRBD1 (5 bases). The germline V and J ends were trimmed by 4 bases and 0 bases, with 15 bases remaining between them. The CDR3 runs 15 residues. Germline CDR1 is SQVTM and CDR2 is ANQGSEA. Here the CDR3 DNA reads TGCAGCGTTGGTTCGGGTTGGGGGATGAACACTGAAGCTTTCTTT. This encodes CSVGSGWGMNTEAFF.

The chain is built from TRBV29-1 and TRBJ2-5; D is undetermined. The ends were cut back, 5 bases at V and 0 bases at J, with 16 bases in the middle. Germline lookup yields CDR1 SQVTM and CDR2 ANQGSEA. This CDR3 comprises 15 residues. This CDR3 is CSVSPFGTYQETQYF. CDR3 DNA: TGCAGCGTTTCCCCTTTTGGAACGTACCAAGAGACCCAGTACTTC.

This clonotype was counted between two and nine times. The V call is TRBV19, the J call TRBJ2-2; TRBD1 matches 10 bases. V trimming: 10 bases; J trimming: 6 bases; junction bases outside the gene matches: 11. Germline CDR1 LNHDA, CDR2 SQIVND (reference sequence). The CDR3 contains 15 residues. The CDR3 region is CATLPGQGLSGELFF. CDR3 DNA: TGTGCCACTCTACCGGGACAGGGGTTATCCGGGGAGCTGTTTTTT.

This clonotype occurred many times. V is TRBV7-2 and J is TRBJ1-5; D not resolved. CDR3 length equals 13 residues. V lost 5 bases to trimming and J lost 6 bases, with 11 bases between them. Germline assignment: CDR1 SGHTA and CDR2 FQGNSA. CDR3: CASSRAGSQPQHF. The CDR3 DNA follows: TGTGCCAGCAGCCGGGCGGGAAGTCAGCCCCAGCATTTT.

The CDR3 DNA sequence: TGCAGTGCTGTTGCTCCGGACCGGTATCAGCCCCAGCATTTT. Protein: CSAVAPDRYQPQHF. This rearrangement joins TRBV20-1 to TRBJ1-5; D uncertain. The CDR3 is 14 amino acids. From germline, CDR1 is DFQATT and CDR2 SNEGSKA (reference sequence). V lost 5 bases and J 5 bases, leaving 16 bases between the germline ends.

This clonotype was detected only a few times. This sequence joins TRBV7-2 and TRBJ1-5; the D is unclear. Germline V lookup: CDR1 SGHTA, CDR2 FQGNSA. The CDR3 is made up of 16 amino acids. Trimming took off 1 base at V and 3 bases at J, with 13 bases between the two ends. The CDR3, as DNA: TGTGCCAGCAGCTTAGTGGGTCCTGCCACCAATCAGCCCCAGCATTTT. This encodes CASSLVGPATNQPQHF.

The V call is TRBV16, the J call TRBJ2-1; 12 bases are shared with TRBD2. Germline CDR1 reads KGHSY; CDR2 reads FQNENV. The CDR3 contains 19 residues. V shed 2 bases, J shed 0 bases, and the junction held 8 bases outside the gene matches. The CDR3 reads CASSQDWTSGVSSYNEQFF. The CDR3 nucleotides read TGTGCCAGCAGCCAAGACTGGACTAGCGGGGTTAGCTCCTACAATGAGCAGTTCTTC.

The chain joins TRBV5-1 to TRBJ2-7, with D possibly matching TRBD2 (6 bases). Trimming took off 4 bases at V and 4 bases at J, with 15 bases between the two ends. CDR1 is SGHRS and CDR2 is YFSETQ in the germline V gene. The CDR3 loop spans 14 amino acids. The CDR3 DNA is TGCGCCAGCAGCACGGGACTCAGTGGTTACGAGCAGTACTTC. Amino acid sequence: CASSTGLSGYEQYF.